Below are 20 T cell receptor beta chains sequenced from a single sample in a study of cytomegalovirus exposure and HLA in healthy donors. Sequencing used immunoSEQ multiplex PCR; TCRdb keeps in-frame clones, though not all of them. This sample has more than 85,000 clones, with approximately 87% found just once. The sample was PBMCs. These receptors all stem from a woman aged 25 to 45 in good health and CMV-seropositive.

The genes are TRBV27 and TRBJ1-5; possible D gene TRBD1, 6 bases. V was shortened by 5 bases and J by 6 bases, with 20 bases between the two germline ends. The CDR3 contains 16 residues. Germline V CDR1 and CDR2: MNHEY, SMNVEV (reference sequence). The CDR3 spells CASSPYPAGASQPQHF. CDR3 coding DNA: TGTGCCAGCAGTCCCTACCCTGCAGGGGCAAGTCAGCCCCAGCATTTT.

The chain combines TRBV7-8 with TRBJ2-6; 8 bases map to TRBD2. Germline loops: CDR1 SGHVS, CDR2 FQNEAQ. Unmatched junction bases numbered 5, after V lost 1 base and J lost 0 bases. The CDR3 spans 18 residues. This CDR3 is CASSLVRGGLSGANVLTF. The CDR3 DNA reads as TGTGCCAGCAGCTTAGTCCGGGGGGGTCTCTCTGGGGCCAACGTCCTGACTTTC.

The sample holds one count of this clone. V is TRBV15 and J is TRBJ2-1, with 11 bases lining up with TRBD2. The V gene's germline CDR1 is LNHNV and CDR2 YYDKDF (reference sequence). CDR3 length equals 15 residues. V shed 3 bases and J 10 bases; nucleotides not matched to a gene: 8. The CDR3 bases are TGTGCCACCAGCAGTAGCGGGAGGGCCTTCGGGGAGCAGTTCTTC. Translating it yields CATSSSGRAFGEQFF.

The gene calls are TRBV29-1 and TRBJ2-3; tentatively, D is TRBD1 or TRBD2 (6 bases each). The CDR3 runs 12 residues. Germline lookup yields CDR1 SQVTM and CDR2 ANQGSEA. Trimming took 7 bases from V and 3 from J, leaving 11 bases between them. The DNA for the CDR3 is TGCAGCGGTGAGGGGGGAACAGATACGCAGTATTTT. The encoded protein is CSGEGGTDTQYF.

The chain carries TRBV19 and TRBJ1-5; D is undetermined. Germline V gene sequence: CDR1 LNHDA, CDR2 SQIVND (reference sequence). V was shortened by 1 base and J by 6 bases, with 7 bases between the two germline ends. This CDR3 spans 13 amino acids. The CDR3 DNA is TGTGCCAGTAGTATAGGCAGCGTTCAGCCCCAGCATTTT. Translating it yields CASSIGSVQPQHF.

The V and J genes are TRBV5-6 and TRBJ2-1, with 11 nucleotides matching TRBD1. The CDR3 covers 14 residues. Trimming removed 7 bases from V and 9 bases from J; junction bases left unmatched: 9. From germline, CDR1 is SGHDT and CDR2 YYEEEE. DNA of the CDR3: TGTGCCAGCGCTCGGACAGGGGGCTTCGGTGAGCAGTTCTTC. Its protein is CASARTGGFGEQFF.

This clone showed up just once. The chain joins TRBV15 to TRBJ2-3; the D is unclear. The germline CDR1 and CDR2 sequences are LNHNV and YYDKDF (reference sequence). The CDR3 consists of 14 residues. Trimming pared 0 bases from V and 6 bases from J, leaving 10 bases between. CDR3 protein: CATSREHQSDTQYF. The CDR3 DNA reads TGTGCCACCAGCAGAGAGCACCAAAGCGATACGCAGTATTTT.

This clone was observed a single time. The V and J genes are TRBV5-6 and TRBJ1-1, with D uncertain. Germline V gene sequence: CDR1 SGHDT, CDR2 YYEEEE. There are 14 residues in the CDR3. V lost 0 bases, J lost 1 base, and 7 bases lay in between. CDR3 in amino acids: CASSLGAGNTEAFF. The CDR3 nucleotides read TGTGCCAGCAGCTTGGGGGCAGGGAACACTGAAGCTTTCTTT.

The V and J genes are TRBV11-2 and TRBJ2-3, with TRBD2 matching 12 bases. The CDR3 is 18 amino acids. Germline V lookup: CDR1 SGHAT, CDR2 FQNNGV. The ends lost 5 bases at V and 0 bases at J; junction bases unmatched: 9. CDR3 region: CASSTRLAGVTSTDTQYF. CDR3 DNA sequence: TGTGCCAGCAGCACCCGACTAGCGGGGGTCACTAGCACAGATACGCAGTATTTT. Drawing the rest from reference TRBV11-2 and TRBJ2-3, the complete variable domain is EAGVAQSPRYKIIEKRQSVAFWCNPISGHATLYWYQQILGQGPKLLIQFQNNGVVDDSQLPKDRFSAERLKGVDSTLKIQPAKLEDSAVYLCASSTRLAGVTSTDTQYFGPGTRLTVL.

The rearrangement uses TRBV7-9 and TRBJ2-1; 11 bases align to TRBD2. Germline CDR1 and CDR2: SEHNR and FQNEAQ (reference sequence). The length of the CDR3 is 18 residues. J gave up 7 bases and V 5 bases, and 16 bases lay outside the gene matches. The CDR3 reads CASSEGNLAGGPLNEQFF. For the CDR3, the DNA is TGTGCCAGCAGCGAAGGGAATTTAGCGGGAGGGCCCCTAAATGAGCAGTTCTTC.

The genes are TRBV29-1 and TRBJ2-7; D gene ambiguous. This CDR3 has 13 residues. V was pared by 4 bases and J by 4 bases, with 14 bases between. Germline CDR1 is SQVTM and CDR2 is ANQGSEA. The CDR3 loop reads CSVVSVNGYEQYF. CDR3 coding DNA: TGCAGCGTTGTAAGCGTTAATGGGTACGAGCAGTACTTC.

V and J are TRBV5-6 and TRBJ1-2; D ambiguous. CDR3 length equals 14 residues. Germline loops: CDR1 SGHDT, CDR2 YYEEEE. V gave up 0 bases and J gave up 3 bases, with 9 bases separating them. CDR3 nucleotides: TGTGCCAGCAGCTTGGAATCCGAGGACTATGGCTACACCTTC. Translation gives CASSLESEDYGYTF.

The chain couples TRBV7-2 to TRBJ1-4; 7 bases align to TRBD1. The CDR3 runs 16 residues. In germline, CDR1 is SGHTA, CDR2 FQGNSA. Trimming at V came to 4 bases and at J to 7 bases, leaving 12 bases not matched to a gene. The CDR3 nucleotides are TGTGCCAGCAGCTCCGCCTCGGCAGGGGGATTTGAAAAACTGTTTTTT. Its translation is CASSSASAGGFEKLFF.

A single count supports this clone. The chain employs TRBV7-2 and TRBJ2-1, with TRBD2 identical over 9 bases. The CDR3 contains 13 residues. Germline CDR1 and CDR2: SGHTA and FQGNSA. V lost 3 bases, J lost 9 bases, and 3 bases stayed unmatched. The CDR3 sequence: CASSFAGGAEQFF. CDR3 nucleotides: TGTGCCAGCAGCTTCGCGGGAGGGGCTGAGCAGTTCTTC. Looking up the rest from reference TRBV7-2 and TRBJ2-1 gives the full variable domain: GAGVSQSPSNKVTEKGKDVELRCDPISGHTALYWYRQSLGQGLEFLIYFQGNSAPDKSGLPSDRFSAERTGGSVSTLTIQRTQQEDSAVYLCASSFAGGAEQFFGPGTRLTVL.

The V and J genes are TRBV19 and TRBJ1-1; TRBD1 might be the D (5 bases). The ends were cut back, 3 bases at V and 2 bases at J, with 10 bases in the middle. This CDR3 contains 14 residues. CDR1 is LNHDA and CDR2 is SQIVND in the germline V gene (reference sequence). CDR3 sequence reads: CASSIGGLNTEAFF. CDR3 bases: TGTGCCAGTAGTATCGGGGGACTAAACACTGAAGCTTTCTTT.

The chain couples TRBV7-2 to TRBJ2-7; 15 positions match TRBD2. V lost 5 bases to trimming and J lost 3 bases; unmatched junction nucleotides: 11. The CDR3 has 18 amino acids. CDR1 is SGHTA and CDR2 is FQGNSA in the germline V gene. The CDR3 sequence is CASSLRTSGRAGGYEQYF. The CDR3 DNA is TGTGCCAGCAGCCTACGGACTAGCGGGAGGGCGGGGGGCTACGAGCAGTACTTC.

V usage is TRBV5-4 and J usage is TRBJ2-7, with 8 positions matching TRBD2. The CDR3 is made up of 14 amino acids. V was clipped by 3 bases and J by 2 bases; unmatched bases: 4. Germline loops: CDR1 SGHNT, CDR2 YYREEE (reference sequence). The DNA of the CDR3 is TGTGCCAGCAGCTCGTCGGGGGGGGCCTACGAGCAGTACTTC. Translating gives CASSSSGGAYEQYF.

Worth noting for this clone: One junction end does not reproduce the germline sequence, and a read error may be involved. This chain uses TRBV28 with TRBJ2-7; 11 nucleotides agree with TRBD2. Germline V gene data show CDR1 as MDHEN and CDR2 as SYDVKM. This CDR3 contains 13 residues. CDR3 residues: CASSRTSGQTRHF. The CDR3 DNA follows: TGTGCCAGCAGCAGGACTAGCGGGCAAACCCGGCACTTC.

The chain combines TRBV5-1 with TRBJ1-2; TRBD1 matches 7 bases. Losses at the gene ends were 3 bases for V and 6 bases for J; bases not matched to a gene: 5. The CDR3 has 13 amino acids. In germline, CDR1 is SGHRS, CDR2 YFSETQ. The CDR3, as DNA: TGCGCCAGCAGCTCCCCAGGGACAGATGGCTACACCTTC. This sequence encodes CASSSPGTDGYTF.

This chain joins TRBV11-2 and TRBJ2-2; D possibly corresponds to TRBD1 (7 bases). CDR1 and CDR2 (germline): SGHAT, FQNNGV. The CDR3 contains 16 residues. The germline V and J ends were trimmed by 2 bases and 4 bases, with 14 bases remaining between them. CDR3 DNA: TGTGCCAGCAGCTTAAGGCGGCAGGGGGGCACCGGGGAGCTGTTTTTT. Amino acids: CASSLRRQGGTGELFF.